These 29 T cell receptor beta chains originate from one sample sequenced in a study of a mutant IDH1 vaccine in newly diagnosed glioma. Time point in this sample: baseline, week 1 (first vaccination visit). Stated treatment: pre-vaccination baseline after standard-of-care therapy. Measured with immunoSEQ multiplex PCR; TCRdb has only the in-frame clones, and not every one. The table has roughly 99,000 clones, roughly 90% seen once. The specimen was PBMCs, collected from a glioma patient treated with radiotherapy, temozolomide or both. Source of these receptors: a woman in her forties or fifties with glioma.

The chain recombines TRBV4-1 with TRBJ1-3, with 9 bases that match TRBD1. The germline CDR1 and CDR2 sequences are MGHRA and YSYEKL. Trimming cost V 2 bases and J 1 base; bases outside gene matches: 12. The CDR3 sequence is 19 residues long. The CDR3 loop reads CASSQPRDRDLRSGNTIYF. CDR3 nucleotides: TGCGCCAGCAGCCAACCTCGGGACAGGGATTTACGGTCTGGAAACACCATATATTTT.

The V gene is TRBV30, the J gene TRBJ2-7; TRBD2 matches 9 bases. Germline CDR1 GTSNPN, CDR2 SVGIG (reference sequence). The junction had 4 bases not matched to a gene; V was cut back by 0 bases and J by 4 bases. The CDR3 runs 14 residues. Here the CDR3 DNA reads TGTGCCTGGAGTGTACTAGCGGGCCATTACGAGCAGTACTTC. Amino acids: CAWSVLAGHYEQYF. The entire variable domain, with the rest obtained from reference TRBV30 and TRBJ2-7, is as follows: SQTIHQWPATLVQPVGSPLSLECTVEGTSNPNLYWYRQAAGRGLQLLFYSVGIGQISSEVPQNLSASRPQDRQFILSSKKLLLSDSGFYLCAWSVLAGHYEQYFGPGTRLTVT.

The chain links TRBV5-1 to TRBJ2-5; 9 bases are shared with TRBD2. The end of the DNA aligns better with TRBJ2-7, so the J call may be wrong. The germline V gene encodes CDR1 SGHRS and CDR2 YFSETQ. The CDR3 contains 14 residues. CDR3 sequence (DNA): TGCGCCAGCAGCTTGCTTGCGGGAGGGGACGAGCAGTACTTC. Translated: CASSLLAGGDEQYF.

This sequence joins TRBV2 and TRBJ2-6, with TRBD1 matching over 8 bases. Germline CDR1 and CDR2: SNHLY and FYNNEI. The CDR3 runs to 16 residues. Germline trimming cut 7 bases from V and 4 bases from J; bases unmatched to any gene: 9. CDR3 protein: CASTLGGQVGANVLTF. Written as DNA, the CDR3 is TGTGCCAGCACCTTGGGGGGACAGGTAGGGGCCAACGTCCTGACTTTC.

The chain employs TRBV7-9 and TRBJ2-1; possibly TRBD2 for D (6 bases). Trimming left V 5 bases short and J 1 base short, with 15 bases between. From germline, CDR1 is SEHNR and CDR2 FQNEAQ (reference sequence). CDR3 length: 16 residues. This chain's CDR3 is CASSPRLGRSYNEQFF. CDR3 bases: TGTGCCAGCAGCCCCCGACTAGGTAGGTCCTACAATGAGCAGTTCTTC.

The rearrangement links TRBV9 to TRBJ2-3; 7 bases are shared with TRBD1. V gave up 2 bases and J gave up 2 bases; unmatched junction bases: 5. The CDR3 is made up of 15 amino acids. Germline-derived CDR1 and CDR2 are SGDLS and YYNGEE. In DNA, the CDR3 is TGTGCCAGCAGCGTGGGGACAGCGTTCACAGATACGCAGTATTTT. Its protein is CASSVGTAFTDTQYF.

This clone came up once. The chain has TRBV6-1 and TRBJ1-6, with 7 bases aligning to TRBD1. Germline CDR1 and CDR2: MNHNS and SASEGT. Trimming cost V 9 bases and J 5 bases; bases outside gene matches: 4. The CDR3 covers 13 residues. For the CDR3, the DNA is TGTGCCAGTCAGGGACAGAATAATTCACCCCTCCACTTT. The encoded protein is CASQGQNNSPLHF.

The rearrangement joins TRBV9 to TRBJ2-7, with 9 bases matching TRBD1. This CDR3 has 16 residues. Germline CDR1 reads SGDLS; CDR2 reads YYNGEE. V shed 0 bases and J 3 bases; nucleotides not matched to a gene: 7. CDR3 nucleotide sequence: TGTGCCAGCAGCGTAGCGGAGGGACAGGGTAACTACGAGCAGTACTTC. It specifies CASSVAEGQGNYEQYF.

J is TRBJ1-1 and V is TRBV11-2; 8 bases match TRBD1. The length of the CDR3 is 16 residues. Germline assignment: CDR1 SGHAT and CDR2 FQNNGV. Germline trimming cut 7 bases from V and 1 base from J; bases unmatched to any gene: 11. The CDR3 DNA is TGTGCCAGCAACGCTCCGGACAGGGTTTCGAACACTGAAGCTTTCTTT. Encoded protein: CASNAPDRVSNTEAFF. The full variable domain, in which reference TRBV11-2 and TRBJ1-1 provide the parts outside the CDR3, is EAGVAQSPRYKIIEKRQSVAFWCNPISGHATLYWYQQILGQGPKLLIQFQNNGVVDDSQLPKDRFSAERLKGVDSTLKIQPAKLEDSAVYLCASNAPDRVSNTEAFFGQGTRLTVV.

The chain recombines TRBV6-5 with TRBJ1-5; 10 bases agree with TRBD1. Germline CDR1 MNHEY, CDR2 SVGAGI. J was trimmed by 9 bases and V by 5 bases; bases with no gene match: 10. The CDR3 runs 15 residues. CDR3 nucleotides: TGTGCCAGCAGTCCCCGGGACAGGGGTTTCGTGCCCCAGCATTTT. Translated, it gives CASSPRDRGFVPQHF.

The chain has TRBV5-6 and TRBJ2-3; 11 bases line up with TRBD2. CDR1 is SGHDT, CDR2 YYEEEE, per germline. The CDR3 contains 17 residues. Losses at the gene ends were 4 bases for V and 1 base for J; bases not matched to a gene: 8. The CDR3 reads CASSLSGRAEGTDTQYF. The CDR3 coding sequence is TGTGCCAGCAGCCTTAGCGGGAGGGCCGAAGGCACAGATACGCAGTATTTT.

The chain combines TRBV9 with TRBJ2-7, with 7 bases identical to TRBD1. Germline CDR1 SGDLS, CDR2 YYNGEE. V lost 2 bases to trimming and J lost 7 bases; unmatched junction nucleotides: 15. CDR3 length: 16 residues. The CDR3 DNA reads TGTGCCAGCAGCGTGTGGAGACAGGGTAGTCCTAGGGAGCAGTACTTC. It specifies CASSVWRQGSPREQYF.

The rearrangement uses TRBV6-5 and TRBJ2-7; the match to TRBD2 covers 7 bases. This CDR3 is built from 14 residues. Trimming removed 6 bases from V and 2 bases from J; junction bases left unmatched: 7. Germline V gives CDR1 MNHEY, CDR2 SVGAGI. The CDR3 here is CASSSLAYPYEQYF. Here the CDR3 DNA reads TGTGCCAGCAGCTCACTAGCGTACCCCTACGAGCAGTACTTC.

The gene calls are TRBV2 and TRBJ2-5; D gene uncertain. This CDR3 is 14 amino acids long. Trimming shortened V by 1 base and J by 6 bases, and 12 bases separated the two germline ends. Germline V CDR1 and CDR2: SNHLY, FYNNEI. This CDR3 reads CASSEVTTGQTQYF. In DNA, the CDR3 is TGTGCCAGCAGTGAAGTCACTACCGGCCAGACCCAGTACTTC.

The rearrangement joins TRBV30 to TRBJ2-7; D not certain. The V and J ends lost 0 bases and 2 bases respectively, with 8 bases between them. This CDR3 contains 13 residues. The V gene's germline CDR1 is GTSNPN and CDR2 SVGIG (reference sequence). CDR3 residues: CAWSVNRAYEQYF. The CDR3, as DNA: TGTGCCTGGAGTGTGAACAGAGCCTACGAGCAGTACTTC.

The chain recombines TRBV9 with TRBJ2-7; 8 bases align to TRBD1. Trimming took 4 bases from V and 3 from J; bases not matched to a gene: 12. The CDR3 length is 16 residues. CDR1 SGDLS and CDR2 YYNGEE come from the germline V gene. The CDR3 DNA follows: TGTGCCAGCAGCCCCAGGGTTGGGACAGGCCTCTACGAGCAGTACTTC. As protein: CASSPRVGTGLYEQYF.

This chain connects TRBV5-3 to TRBJ2-7; 7 nucleotides align to TRBD1. TRBV5-3 is treated as an ORF (open reading frame) with a function not yet certain. The CDR3 is made up of 16 amino acids. Losses at the gene ends were 0 bases for V and 4 bases for J; bases not matched to a gene: 10. This chain's CDR3 is CARSLAGRGRIYEQYF. DNA for the CDR3: TGTGCCAGAAGCTTGGCCGGTAGGGGGCGCATTTACGAGCAGTACTTC.

The V and J genes are TRBV28 and TRBJ1-4; D possibly corresponds to TRBD1 (6 bases). This CDR3 comprises 15 residues. The germline CDR1 and CDR2 sequences are MDHEN and SYDVKM. With 6 bases removed from V and 0 bases from J, the gap between germline ends came to 11 bases. The CDR3 sequence: CASRVQGATNEKLFF. CDR3 sequence (DNA): TGTGCCAGCAGAGTACAGGGAGCAACTAATGAAAAACTGTTTTTT.

The chain has TRBV5-4 and TRBJ1-5, with TRBD1 matching over 7 bases. The CDR3 loop spans 15 amino acids. With 3 bases clipped from V and 5 bases from J, the junction kept 8 bases outside the gene matches. Germline V gene sequence: CDR1 SGHNT, CDR2 YYREEE (reference sequence). The CDR3 DNA is TGTGCCAGCAGCTCATCGGGACAGAATTATCAGCCCCAGCATTTT. It specifies CASSSSGQNYQPQHF.

This clone was recorded once. One end of the junction varies from germline; a read error may be responsible. This rearrangement joins TRBV9 to TRBJ2-5, with TRBD2 matching 7 bases. CDR3 length: 14 amino acids. Germline values: CDR1 SGDLS, CDR2 YYNGEE. CDR3 residues: CANSPPLAEETQYF. The DNA of the CDR3 is TGTGCCAACAGCCCCCCCCTAGCGGAAGAGACCCAGTACTTC.

CDR3 bases: TGCAGCGTGACGATGGTGGGCACAGATACGCAGTATTTT. Translated: CSVTMVGTDTQYF. This chain joins TRBV29-1 and TRBJ2-3; unclear D gene. This CDR3 comprises 13 residues. The ends were cut back, 6 bases at V and 1 base at J, with 11 bases in the middle. Germline CDR1 SQVTM, CDR2 ANQGSEA.

This chain connects TRBV6-6 to TRBJ1-3; 8 positions match TRBD1. CDR1 is MNHNY and CDR2 is SVGAGI in the germline V gene (reference sequence). V gave up 5 bases and J gave up 1 base; unmatched junction bases: 4. CDR3 length: 15 residues. Here the CDR3 reads CASSVQGASGNTIYF. CDR3 bases: TGTGCCAGCAGTGTCCAGGGGGCATCTGGAAACACCATATATTTT.

The J gene is TRBJ2-7, the V gene TRBV14; 7 nucleotides align to TRBD2. In germline, CDR1 is SGHDN, CDR2 FVKESK. This CDR3 comprises 15 residues. After removal of 4 bases from V and 3 bases from J, the junction contained 9 bases not matched to a gene. CDR3 DNA: TGTGCCAGCAGCCCCAGAGCGGGAAAATTCTACGAGCAGTACTTC. Translated, it gives CASSPRAGKFYEQYF.

This chain uses TRBV5-1 with TRBJ2-7; 9 positions match TRBD2. V trimming: 0 bases; J trimming: 7 bases; junction bases outside the gene matches: 8. Per germline, CDR1 SGHRS and CDR2 YFSETQ. This CDR3 is built from 15 residues. The CDR3 loop reads CASSLGSGRSEEQYF. The CDR3 DNA reads TGCGCCAGCAGCTTGGGTAGCGGGAGATCGGAAGAGCAGTACTTC.

This clone showed up just once. The chain joins TRBV21-1 to TRBJ2-7. TRBV21-1 is shown as a pseudogene. The CDR3 is 18 residues long. The CDR3 loop reads CASSKWRIPLADLRRQYF. DNA of the CDR3: TGTGCCAGCAGCAAGTGGCGCATCCCCCTTGCTGATCTACGACGGCAGTACTTC.

The chain carries TRBV5-1 and TRBJ2-7, with D possibly matching TRBD2 (6 bases). V lost 0 bases to trimming and J lost 0 bases, with 10 bases between them. CDR1 SGHRS and CDR2 YFSETQ come from the germline V gene. This CDR3 has 15 residues. The DNA for the CDR3 is TGCGCCAGCAGCTTGGTGACGGGACTCTCCTACGAGCAGTACTTC. This sequence encodes CASSLVTGLSYEQYF. The whole variable domain, filled in from reference TRBV5-1 and TRBJ2-7, reads KAGVTQTPRYLIKTRGQQVTLSCSPISGHRSVSWYQQTPGQGLQFLFEYFSETQRNKGNFPGRFSGRQFSNSRSEMNVSTLELGDSALYLCASSLVTGLSYEQYFGPGTRLTVT.

The chain recombines TRBV2 with TRBJ2-7, with D possibly being TRBD1 (6 bases). The CDR3 sequence is 14 residues long. Germline assignment: CDR1 SNHLY and CDR2 FYNNEI. Trimming shortened V by 7 bases and J by 1 base, and 14 bases separated the two germline ends. The CDR3 protein is CASMLRTESYEQYF. The DNA for the CDR3 is TGTGCCAGCATGCTGAGGACAGAATCCTACGAGCAGTACTTC.

The chain combines TRBV28 with TRBJ1-1, with D maybe TRBD1 (5 bases). This CDR3 has 11 residues. The germline V gene encodes CDR1 MDHEN and CDR2 SYDVKM. Deletions cut 7 bases from V and 5 bases from J, with 8 bases between. The CDR3 protein is CASNWGTEAFF. The CDR3 coding sequence is TGTGCCAGCAATTGGGGGACTGAAGCTTTCTTT. The variable domain in full, completed from reference TRBV28 and TRBJ1-1, reads DVKVTQSSRYLVKRTGEKVFLECVQDMDHENMFWYRQDPGLGLRLIYFSYDVKMKEKGDIPEGYSVSREKKERFSLILESASTNQTSMYLCASNWGTEAFFGQGTRLTVV.

The chain couples TRBV25-1 to TRBJ1-4, with a possible D match to TRBD1 (5 bases). The length of the CDR3 is 13 residues. Trimming removed 7 bases from V and 7 bases from J, with 13 bases in between. Per the germline V gene, CDR1 is MGHDK and CDR2 is SYGVNS. CDR3 DNA sequence: TGTGCCAGCACCCGGGGCTTTGGTGAAAAACTGTTTTTT. This sequence encodes CASTRGFGEKLFF.